The source of this T cell receptor (beta chain) is a study of control samples from healthy donors and cancer patients. The method was immunoSEQ multiplex PCR; TCRdb's version includes in-frame clones alone and lacks a portion of them. In the table there are 50,000 to 55,000 clones, more than 70% of which are singletons. The TCR sequence derives from a man in his forties with colorectal cancer. The sample taken for sequencing was PBMCs.

The CDR3 nucleotides are TGTGCCAGCAGTGTGGGCCGTTTGTCCTACAATGAGCAGTTCTTC. Translation: CASSVGRLSYNEQFF. This chain links TRBV2 with TRBJ2-1, with unresolved D. CDR1 is SNHLY and CDR2 is FYNNEI in the germline V gene. The CDR3 is 15 amino acids. Trimming left V 4 bases short and J 1 base short, with 11 bases between.